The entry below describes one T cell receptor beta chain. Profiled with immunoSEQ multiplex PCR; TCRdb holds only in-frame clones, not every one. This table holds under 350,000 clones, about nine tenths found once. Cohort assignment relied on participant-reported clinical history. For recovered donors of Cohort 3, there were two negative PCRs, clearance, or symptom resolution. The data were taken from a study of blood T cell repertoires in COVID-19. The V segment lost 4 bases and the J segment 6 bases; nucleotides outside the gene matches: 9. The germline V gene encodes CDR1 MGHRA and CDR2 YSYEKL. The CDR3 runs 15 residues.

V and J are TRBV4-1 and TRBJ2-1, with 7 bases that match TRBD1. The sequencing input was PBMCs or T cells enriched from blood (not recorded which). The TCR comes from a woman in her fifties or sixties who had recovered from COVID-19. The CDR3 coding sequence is TGCGCCAGCAGCCTCTCGACAGGGCGGGTCAATGAGCAGTTCTTC. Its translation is CASSLSTGRVNEQFF.